The 3 T cell receptor beta chains given below trace back to one sample, sequenced in a study of T cells in localized non-small cell lung cancer. Profiling relied on immunoSEQ multiplex PCR, and the TCRdb table lists in-frame clones only, not all of them. The sample records over a thousand clones, less than 30% being singletons. The input for sequencing was normal lung tissue next to the tumor, taken before any cancer treatment. All receptors derive from a male donor at least 60 years old with stage III squamous cell lung carcinoma.

The chain joins TRBV30 to TRBJ1-5; D remains ambiguous. Germline CDR1 GTSNPN, CDR2 SVGIG (reference sequence). This CDR3 spans 14 amino acids. Trimming removed 4 bases at V and 2 bases at J, with 12 bases between. CDR3 residues: CAWNAGYGNQPQHF. The CDR3 DNA sequence: TGTGCCTGGAATGCGGGATATGGCAATCAGCCCCAGCATTTT.

The chain links TRBV2 to TRBJ2-2; tentatively, D is TRBD2 (5 bases). CDR3 size: 14 residues. Germline V gene lookup returns CDR1 SNHLY and CDR2 FYNNEI. The V and J ends lost 3 bases and 5 bases respectively, with 10 bases between them. CDR3 nucleotides: TGTGCCAGCAGTGAGCCCCGGGGTACCGGGGAGCTGTTTTTT. It yields the protein CASSEPRGTGELFF.

This chain uses TRBV18 with TRBJ2-7, with D uncertain. Per the germline V gene, CDR1 is KGHSH and CDR2 is LQKENI. The V gene lost 6 bases and the J gene lost 0 bases, with 9 bases spanning the gap. The CDR3 extends over 13 amino acids. The CDR3 DNA reads as TGTGCCAGCTCCCCGGGCCGCTCCTACGAGCAGTACTTC. Protein sequence: CASSPGRSYEQYF.